The next 31 T cell receptor beta chains were all read from a single sample in a study of T cell repertoires in MIS-A myocarditis. This table comes from immunoSEQ multiplex PCR, and its TCRdb copy is limited to in-frame clones, with some not included. Seen here are about 11,000 clones, around 83% observed once, and the top ten hold around 30%. The sample was right ventricle heart tissue obtained at autopsy. Receptor source: a man aged 18-30 years with fulminant myocarditis from multisystem inflammatory syndrome in adults (MIS-A) after COVID-19.

The chain is built from TRBV7-9 and TRBJ1-3; D ambiguous. V was cut by 3 bases and J by 4 bases, with 7 bases left in between. CDR1 SEHNR and CDR2 FQNEAQ come from the germline V gene (reference sequence). This CDR3 has 13 residues. The CDR3 loop reads CASSLTTGNTIYF. In nucleotides, the CDR3 is TGTGCCAGCAGCTTGACTACGGGAAACACCATATATTTT. The full variable domain, its missing parts supplied by reference TRBV7-9 and TRBJ1-3, is DTGVSQNPRHKITKRGQNVTFRCDPISEHNRLYWYRQTLGQGPEFLTYFQNEAQLEKSRLLSDRFSAERPKGSFSTLEIQRTEQGDSAMYLCASSLTTGNTIYFGEGSWLTVV.

This chain links TRBV19 with TRBJ1-6, with D unclear. The CDR3 covers 14 residues. Germline CDR1 is LNHDA and CDR2 is SQIVND (reference sequence). The V end was cut by 2 bases, the J end by 7 bases, with 9 bases between. The CDR3 loop is CASSIRGANSPLHF. CDR3 coding DNA: TGTGCCAGTAGTATACGGGGAGCAAATTCACCCCTCCACTTT.

This chain uses TRBV10-3 with TRBJ1-1; no firm D call. CDR1 is ENHRY, CDR2 SYGVKD, per germline. The CDR3 has 14 residues. V gave up 3 bases and J gave up 6 bases, with 14 bases separating them. The CDR3 loop is CAISDSSGWAEAFF. DNA of the CDR3: TGTGCCATCAGTGATTCCTCCGGATGGGCTGAAGCTTTCTTT.

The V and J genes are TRBV7-9 and TRBJ1-2; a weak D match, TRBD1 (6 bases). Trimming stripped 6 bases from V and 8 bases from J, with 22 bases between. The CDR3 covers 15 residues. Germline lookup yields CDR1 SEHNR and CDR2 FQNEAQ (reference sequence). This CDR3 is CASRDSSGPPAGYTF. CDR3 in DNA: TGTGCCAGCAGGGACAGTTCGGGACCCCCGGCGGGCTACACCTTC.

V usage is TRBV2 and J usage is TRBJ2-7, with TRBD1 as a possible D gene (6 bases). Germline CDR1 SNHLY, CDR2 FYNNEI. V dropped 4 bases and J dropped 3 bases, with 10 bases sitting between them. This CDR3 has 13 amino acids. This chain's CDR3 is CASSAGHGYEQYF. In DNA, the CDR3 is TGTGCCAGCAGTGCGGGACACGGCTACGAGCAGTACTTC.

J is TRBJ2-7 and V is TRBV28; D gene unclear. The CDR3 loop spans 13 amino acids. V lost 5 bases to trimming and J lost 4 bases, with 12 bases between them. CDR1 and CDR2 (germline): MDHEN, SYDVKM. For the CDR3, the DNA is TGTGCCAGCAGTCTACGCCCGCATTACGAGCAGTACTTC. Protein: CASSLRPHYEQYF.

V is TRBV5-4 and J is TRBJ2-7; D remains unclear. Trimming took 1 base from V and 2 from J, leaving 10 bases between them. The CDR3 covers 14 residues. Germline lookup yields CDR1 SGHNT and CDR2 YYREEE (reference sequence). The CDR3 spells CASSLWSGTYEQYF. The CDR3, as DNA: TGTGCCAGCAGCTTGTGGTCAGGTACCTACGAGCAGTACTTC.

The chain employs TRBV6-5 and TRBJ2-1; tentative D call: TRBD2 (6 bases). This CDR3 has 14 amino acids. Germline CDR1 is MNHEY and CDR2 is SVGAGI. Trimming pared 2 bases from V and 10 bases from J, leaving 15 bases between. The CDR3 region has the DNA TGTGCCAGCAGTTACACGGGGGAGAGCGGGGAGCAGTTCTTC. This codes for CASSYTGESGEQFF.

The CDR3 here is CASSREPFLVGETQYF. The CDR3 region has the DNA TGCGCCAGCAGCCGCGAGCCCTTTTTAGTGGGAGAGACCCAGTACTTC. The chain has TRBV4-1 and TRBJ2-5; D gene uncertain. V was pared by 4 bases and J by 4 bases, with 19 bases between. Germline values: CDR1 MGHRA, CDR2 YSYEKL. The CDR3 is 16 amino acids.

This chain connects TRBV5-6 to TRBJ2-7, with D possibly TRBD2 on 6 matching bases. Trimming took off 0 bases at V and 5 bases at J, with 9 bases between the two ends. CDR3 size: 13 residues. CDR1 is SGHDT and CDR2 is YYEEEE in the germline V gene. CDR3 bases: TGTGCCAGCAGCTTGGGCGGGGACCACGAGCAGTACTTC. This gives the protein CASSLGGDHEQYF.

This rearrangement joins TRBV15 to TRBJ2-1; the match to TRBD2 covers 9 bases. Germline V gene sequence: CDR1 LNHNV, CDR2 YYDKDF (reference sequence). J lost 2 bases, V lost 4 bases, and 3 bases had no gene match. The CDR3 contains 15 residues. CDR3 loop: CATSKVAGAYNEQFF. As DNA, the CDR3 is TGTGCCACCAGCAAGGTAGCGGGGGCCTACAATGAGCAGTTCTTC.

The CDR3, as DNA: TGTGCCACCAGCAAGACCGCAGGGGGTAATTCACCCCTCCACTTT. This gives the protein CATSKTAGGNSPLHF. The V call is TRBV15, the J call TRBJ1-6; TRBD1 matches at 7 bases. The CDR3 length is 15 residues. The germline CDR1 and CDR2 sequences are LNHNV and YYDKDF (reference sequence). V shed 4 bases, J shed 6 bases, and the junction held 6 bases outside the gene matches.

The V and J genes are TRBV27 and TRBJ2-7; 8 bases align to TRBD1. CDR3 length: 14 residues. Germline loops: CDR1 MNHEY, CDR2 SMNVEV (reference sequence). V shed 6 bases and J 2 bases; nucleotides not matched to a gene: 6. In nucleotides, the CDR3 is TGTGCCAGCAGCCCGCAGGGGGCCCCCTACGAGCAGTACTTC. It yields the protein CASSPQGAPYEQYF.

V usage is TRBV6-5 and J usage is TRBJ1-5; 9 nucleotides agree with TRBD1. After removal of 8 bases from V and 4 bases from J, the junction contained 6 bases not matched to a gene. CDR3 length: 14 amino acids. Germline CDR1 reads MNHEY; CDR2 reads SVGAGI. This CDR3 is CASCPGQGNQPQHF. The CDR3 nucleotides are TGTGCCAGCTGTCCGGGACAGGGTAATCAGCCCCAGCATTTT.

This CDR3 reads CAISVDGPDNSPLHF. The CDR3 DNA is TGTGCCATCAGTGTAGACGGACCCGATAATTCACCCCTCCACTTT. This chain uses TRBV10-3 with TRBJ1-6; no firm D call. This CDR3 spans 15 amino acids. Trimming took 4 bases from V and 5 from J, leaving 12 bases between them. Germline loops: CDR1 ENHRY, CDR2 SYGVKD.

The genes are TRBV7-2 and TRBJ1-5; the D gene is possibly TRBD1 (6 bases). Germline V gene lookup returns CDR1 SGHTA and CDR2 FQGNSA. Trimming took 4 bases from V and 6 from J, leaving 16 bases between them. This CDR3 is 15 amino acids long. The CDR3 region is CASSYLLWGLQPQHF. In DNA form, the CDR3 reads TGTGCCAGCAGCTATTTACTGTGGGGGCTTCAGCCCCAGCATTTT.

The rearrangement joins TRBV5-1 to TRBJ2-2; D is possibly TRBD1 (6 bases). CDR1 SGHRS and CDR2 YFSETQ come from the germline V gene. The CDR3 has 14 amino acids. Trimming took off 4 bases at V and 1 base at J, with 8 bases between the two ends. Written as DNA, the CDR3 is TGCGCCAGCAGCGAGGGACAGAACACCGGGGAGCTGTTTTTT. This translates into CASSEGQNTGELFF.

The table lists this clone with a few counts. The chain carries TRBV2 and TRBJ2-2, with 9 bases lining up with TRBD2. V lost 6 bases, J lost 0 bases, and 11 bases stayed unmatched. The germline V gene has CDR1 SNHLY and CDR2 FYNNEI. The CDR3 totals 18 residues. The CDR3 protein is CASRARGAGGPNTGELFF. The CDR3, as DNA: TGTGCCAGCAGGGCGCGAGGAGCGGGAGGACCGAACACCGGGGAGCTGTTTTTT.

The V gene is TRBV27, the J gene TRBJ2-2, with a possible D match to TRBD2 (7 bases). The CDR3 is 15 residues long. Trimming pared 7 bases from V and 4 bases from J, leaving 16 bases between. From germline, CDR1 is MNHEY and CDR2 SMNVEV (reference sequence). The CDR3 loop is CASKGGPLLTGELFF. The CDR3 bases are TGTGCCAGCAAGGGGGGGCCACTTCTCACCGGGGAGCTGTTTTTT.

V usage is TRBV3-1 (or the pseudogene TRBV3-2) and J usage is TRBJ1-1; the D is unclear. V was trimmed by 3 bases and J by 11 bases, leaving 10 bases between them. CDR1 is LGHDT and CDR2 is YNNKEL in the germline V gene (reference sequence). CDR3 length: 11 residues. CDR3 bases: TGTGCCAGCAGCCAGTCCCGGGAGGCTTTCTTT. Translating gives CASSQSREAFF.

V gene TRBV5-4 combines with J gene TRBJ1-2; 8 nucleotides agree with TRBD1. V was clipped by 2 bases and J by 4 bases; unmatched bases: 4. CDR3 length: 14 amino acids. Germline CDR1 is SGHNT and CDR2 is YYREEE (reference sequence). The CDR3 DNA is TGTGCCAGCAGCTTTCAGGGGGCGAGCTATGGCTACACCTTC. Translating it yields CASSFQGASYGYTF. The full variable domain, its missing parts supplied by reference TRBV5-4 and TRBJ1-2, is ETGVTQSPTHLIKTRGQQVTLRCSSQSGHNTVSWYQQALGQGPQFIFQYYREEENGRGNFPPRFSGLQFPNYSSELNVNALELDDSALYLCASSFQGASYGYTFGSGTRLTVV.

The chain has TRBV6-5 and TRBJ1-2; unclear D gene. V was shortened by 7 bases and J by 4 bases, with 19 bases between the two germline ends. This CDR3 spans 15 amino acids. The V gene's germline CDR1 is MNHEY and CDR2 SVGAGI. The CDR3 nucleotides are TGTGCCAGCACCAAGATTTCGCGGAGTCTCTATGGCTACACCTTC. Residues: CASTKISRSLYGYTF.

The chain couples TRBV5-1 to TRBJ2-7, with D maybe TRBD1 (6 bases). Per the germline V gene, CDR1 is SGHRS and CDR2 is YFSETQ. The CDR3 has 14 amino acids. Trimming removed 4 bases at V and 5 bases at J, with 16 bases between. CDR3 nucleotide sequence: TGCGCCAGCAGCCCGCTCGGGACAATACACGAGCAGTACTTC. As protein: CASSPLGTIHEQYF.

V usage is TRBV7-3 and J usage is TRBJ2-3, with unresolved D. Per the germline V gene, CDR1 is SGHTA and CDR2 is FQGTGA. Trimming removed 4 bases from V and 0 bases from J, with 11 bases in between. The CDR3 totals 15 residues. CDR3 nucleotides: TGTGCCAGCAGCTCCAGTGGTGCTAGCACAGATACGCAGTATTTT. This encodes CASSSSGASTDTQYF.

The chain has TRBV28 and TRBJ1-1; TRBD1 is a possible D gene (5 bases). The ends were cut back, 6 bases at V and 5 bases at J, with 19 bases in the middle. The germline CDR1 and CDR2 sequences are MDHEN and SYDVKM. The CDR3 contains 15 residues. CDR3: CASRRQIRGGTEAFF. The CDR3 DNA reads as TGTGCCAGCAGGCGCCAGATACGGGGGGGTACTGAAGCTTTCTTT.

V gene TRBV3-1 (or the pseudogene TRBV3-2) combines with J gene TRBJ2-1; no reliable D call. The CDR3 totals 13 residues. The germline V and J ends were trimmed by 2 bases and 8 bases, with 10 bases remaining between them. Germline loops: CDR1 LGHDT, CDR2 YNNKEL (reference sequence). The CDR3 loop is CASSQPRLDEQFF. CDR3 bases: TGTGCCAGCAGCCAACCTAGATTGGATGAGCAGTTCTTC.

This clone has a handful of counts. The chain links TRBV27 to TRBJ1-4; a weak D match, TRBD1 (5 bases). This CDR3 comprises 15 residues. The V gene's germline CDR1 is MNHEY and CDR2 SMNVEV (reference sequence). Trimming cost V 2 bases and J 1 base, with 8 bases left between them. The CDR3 DNA follows: TGTGCCAGCAGTTTAACGGGGCTAACTAATGAAAAACTGTTTTTT. Its translation is CASSLTGLTNEKLFF. The whole variable domain, remainder taken from reference TRBV27 and TRBJ1-4, is EAQVTQNPRYLITVTGKKLTVTCSQNMNHEYMSWYRQDPGLGLRQIYYSMNVEVTDKGDVPEGYKVSRKEKRNFPLILESPSPNQTSLYFCASSLTGLTNEKLFFGSGTQLSVL.

J is TRBJ2-1 and V is TRBV19, with 9 positions matching TRBD2. CDR1 is LNHDA and CDR2 is SQIVND in the germline V gene (reference sequence). The CDR3 has 14 amino acids. V lost 4 bases and J lost 8; bases outside the gene matches: 6. DNA for the CDR3: TGTGCCAGTAGTAAGGCGGGAGGGAGGTATGAGCAGTTCTTC. This encodes CASSKAGGRYEQFF.

The chain combines TRBV2 with TRBJ1-2; weak D call: TRBD1 (6 bases). CDR1 and CDR2 (germline): SNHLY, FYNNEI. Trimming removed 8 bases at V and 0 bases at J, with 16 bases between. There are 15 residues in the CDR3. The chain's CDR3 is CASGPRGSANYGYTF. CDR3 nucleotides: TGTGCCAGCGGACCCAGGGGAAGCGCTAACTATGGCTACACCTTC.

The V call is TRBV28, the J call TRBJ1-6, with TRBD1 matching over 8 bases. The V segment lost 6 bases and the J segment 7 bases; nucleotides outside the gene matches: 8. The germline V gene has CDR1 MDHEN and CDR2 SYDVKM. The length of the CDR3 is 15 residues. The CDR3, as DNA: TGTGCCAGCAGCCGGGGGACAGGAGGCAATTCACCCCTCCACTTT. Protein product: CASSRGTGGNSPLHF.

The chain links TRBV5-1 to TRBJ1-6, with D perhaps TRBD1 (5 bases). V was trimmed by 2 bases and J by 9 bases, leaving 12 bases between them. Germline CDR1 reads SGHRS; CDR2 reads YFSETQ. This CDR3 spans 14 amino acids. The CDR3 spells CASSLGDIGSPLHF. CDR3 coding DNA: TGCGCCAGCAGCTTAGGGGATATCGGTTCACCCCTCCACTTT.